The subject of this entry is one T cell receptor beta chain. This clonotype was recorded many times. This clone's antigen is unknown. No per-base quality is available; no much larger clone lies one base away. This sample stems from a study of spatial heterogeneity in lung cancer (dated by TCRdb to about 2019). Some background on the complete study: Beta-chain transcripts were consistently detected in greater numbers than alpha-chain transcripts, which likely reflected higher beta-chain transcript abundance. In tumor regions, TCR transcript counts showed a strong correlation with a T cell transcriptional module score derived from matched bulk RNA-seq. The study linked features of the TCR repertoire to counts of nonsynonymous mutations, which were determined by whole-exome sequencing of tumor tissue. The study quantitatively compared TCR alpha and beta repertoires across multiple tumor regions, matched nontumor lung and blood in non-small cell lung cancer. At surgery, fewer than 250 tumor regions, some 61 matched nontumor lung samples and 50 to 60 PBMC samples were TCR-sequenced for both alpha and beta chains. In the raw uncorrected reads, each unique combination of TCR and UMI appeared more than ten times on average.

Broad study findings and their caveats: Counts of ubiquitous and regional expanded TCRs correlated with counts of ubiquitous and regional nonsynonymous mutations, respectively. Additional single-cell paired TCR alpha and beta sequencing was considered necessary to confirm, at a functional level, the hypothesis that regional TCRs recognize regional mutations. TCR-seq was estimated to cover only 6.5% to 9% of tumor T cells for alpha chains and about 13% for beta chains. The tumor nonsynonymous mutation count correlated with the number of expanded alpha and beta TCRs within the tumor.

The intended sense of this specimen's time point label: sample taken at primary tumor resection. The donors were 65 to 85 patients from the lung TRACERx cohort who had early-stage, untreated non-small cell lung cancer. Without any cell sorting, TCR sequencing was performed on whole RNA extracted either from tumor and nontumor lung tissue or from cryopreserved PBMC samples. A patient was chosen for TCR sequencing only when enough RNA was available from at least two tumor regions. Before being selected, tumor and adjacent nontumor lung specimens were reviewed by a lung pathologist. Library prep was done by 5' RACE. Data came from a NextSeq 500. In the TCR library protocol, a unique molecular identifier was attached to each TCR cDNA molecule so that PCR and sequencing errors could be corrected. Per the original workflow: TCR identification, UMI-based error correction and CDR3 extraction were performed with Decombinator tools. TCRs above a frequency of 2 per 1,000, corresponding to the top 1% of the tumor frequency distribution, were defined as expanded. Expanded tumor TCRs were classed as regional if statistically deemed absent (corrected P<0.05) from at least one tumor region, otherwise ubiquitous. Each repertoire was subsampled 100 times to 5,000 TCRs, after which Renyi diversity was computed with the R vegan package. CDR3 similarity networks were built from amino acid triplet string-kernel similarity, with CDR3s being connected when pairwise similarity was above 0.82. TCRdb's own reprocessing of the public reads used fastp at Q25 and MiXCR and kept productive beta chains. For every CDR3 protein sequence, its rows merge into one entry that carries the most common genes and DNA. The V and J calls come from TCRdb's annotation, not from the publication. This sample has about 100,000 distinct CDR3 sequences in its table, and around 4.3% of those were observed once. Together, the top ten hold around 21% of the sample.

The sequence was obtained from a male donor with early-stage non-small cell lung cancer. The input for sequencing was lung tumor tissue, taken at surgery.

The CDR3 sequence is CSASSGRANFLDTQYF. The nucleotide sequence reads TGCAGTGCCAGTAGCGGGAGGGCCAATTTTCTAGATACGCAGTATTTT. The chain is encoded by TRBV20-1 joined to TRBJ2-3; the central 11 bases match TRBD2. From the cysteine up to the phenylalanine, the CDR3 has a length of 16 residues. Just CDR3 DNA is preserved here, 48 bases in frame from base 1. The germline V and J ends show losses of 6 bases and 5 bases respectively, and no gene match explains 13 bases of the junction. CDR1 and CDR2 are read off the germline V gene (reference sequence) as DFQATT and SNEGSKA.